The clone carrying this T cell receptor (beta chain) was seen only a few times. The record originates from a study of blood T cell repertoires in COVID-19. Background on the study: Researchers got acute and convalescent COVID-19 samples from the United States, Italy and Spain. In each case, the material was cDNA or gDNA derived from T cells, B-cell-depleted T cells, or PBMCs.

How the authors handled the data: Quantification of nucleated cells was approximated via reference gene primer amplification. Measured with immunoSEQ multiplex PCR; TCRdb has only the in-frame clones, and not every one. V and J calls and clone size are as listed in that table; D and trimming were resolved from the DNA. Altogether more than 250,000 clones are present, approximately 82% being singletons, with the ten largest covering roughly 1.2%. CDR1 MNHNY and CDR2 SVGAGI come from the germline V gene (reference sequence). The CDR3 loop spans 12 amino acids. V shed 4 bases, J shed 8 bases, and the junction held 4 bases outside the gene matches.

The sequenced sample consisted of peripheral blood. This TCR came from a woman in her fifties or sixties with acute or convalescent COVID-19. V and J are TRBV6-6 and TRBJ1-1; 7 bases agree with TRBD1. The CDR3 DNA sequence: TGTGCCAGCAGTTTCACAGGGGCAGAAGCTTTCTTT. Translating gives CASSFTGAEAFF.